These 15 T cell receptor beta chains were all obtained from the same sample, sequenced in a study of T cell repertoires in cytomegalovirus infection (dated by TCRdb to the late 2010s). The treatment or condition label here, explained by the study, means: in vitro stimulation with specific CMV peptide epitopes to enrich CMV-specific T cells. TCRdb names Illumina HiSeq 1500 as the instrument used. TCRdb cleaned the public reads at Q25 with fastp, built clones with MiXCR and kept in-frame beta chains. Each record represents a unique CDR3 protein, reported with the most common genes and DNA among its rows. The sample contains some 500,000 distinct CDR3 sequences, 30% to 40% of them found a single time. Together, the top ten hold roughly 15% of the sample. For these receptors, no antigen is known. The sequencing used cultured PBMCs, collected from culture after CMV antigen stimulation. These receptors came from a human donor in good health (CMV status not recorded). Some clones in this sample may be carry-over from other donors' samples.

V and J are TRBV7-2 and TRBJ1-5; D unclear. Germline V gene sequence: CDR1 SGHTA, CDR2 FQGNSA. The CDR3 sequence is 15 residues long. V lost 3 bases, J lost 0 bases, and 9 bases lay in between. CDR3 sequence: CASSFIPNSNQPQHF. The DNA of the CDR3 is TGTGCCAGCAGCTTCATTCCTAATAGCAATCAGCCCCAGCATTTT.

In this sample, this clonotype turned up a few times. The chain joins TRBV5-1 to TRBJ2-3, with D possibly being TRBD1 (5 bases). Looked up from germline, CDR1 is SGHRS and CDR2 is YFSETQ. The CDR3 is 14 amino acids. V lost 4 bases, J lost 2 bases, and 11 bases lay in between. The CDR3 region has the DNA TGCGCCAGCAGCCCCGACAGTCCCACAGATACGCAGTATTTT. The encoded protein is CASSPDSPTDTQYF.

The chain links TRBV6-6 to TRBJ2-1; D gene uncertain. The CDR3 contains 12 residues. Trimming removed 8 bases at V and 2 bases at J, with 7 bases between. Germline V gene sequence: CDR1 MNHNY, CDR2 SVGAGI (reference sequence). CDR3 bases: TGTGCCAGCGTTAGACCCTACAATGAGCAGTTCTTC. Translated, it gives CASVRPYNEQFF.

The chain recombines TRBV7-2 with TRBJ2-1, with TRBD2 matching over 9 bases. CDR1 and CDR2 (germline): SGHTA, FQGNSA. After removal of 1 base from V and 8 bases from J, the junction contained 6 bases not matched to a gene. The CDR3 extends over 15 amino acids. The CDR3 coding sequence is TGTGCCAGCAGCTTAGGTGCGGGAGGGTACCATGAGCAGTTCTTC. It yields the protein CASSLGAGGYHEQFF.

This clonotype showed up many times. The rearrangement links TRBV7-2 to TRBJ1-4, with no clear D. CDR1 SGHTA and CDR2 FQGNSA come from the germline V gene. This CDR3 comprises 13 residues. Trimming removed 1 base at V and 8 bases at J, with 8 bases between. This chain's CDR3 is CASSLGVQEKLFF. The CDR3 bases are TGTGCCAGCAGCTTAGGGGTTCAAGAAAAACTGTTTTTT.

The chain has TRBV6-6 and TRBJ2-7; 9 nucleotides match TRBD2. The CDR3 has 15 amino acids. Germline trimming cut 2 bases from V and 0 bases from J; bases unmatched to any gene: 2. Germline lookup yields CDR1 MNHNY and CDR2 SVGAGI (reference sequence). The CDR3 reads CASSYRGRDSYEQYF. The CDR3 DNA reads TGTGCCAGCAGTTACCGCGGGAGGGACTCCTACGAGCAGTACTTC.

The CDR3 bases are TGCGCCAGCAGCTCCGGACTAGCGACTAATGAGCAGTTCTTC. Translating it yields CASSSGLATNEQFF. V gene TRBV5-1 combines with J gene TRBJ2-1; 9 bases match TRBD2. V trimming: 3 bases; J trimming: 7 bases; junction bases outside the gene matches: 5. Germline CDR1 is SGHRS and CDR2 is YFSETQ. The CDR3 runs 14 residues.

The chain combines TRBV4-1 with TRBJ1-2; D perhaps matches TRBD1 (5 bases). From germline, CDR1 is MGHRA and CDR2 YSYEKL. CDR3 length equals 15 residues. V was trimmed by 4 bases and J by 5 bases, leaving 17 bases between them. Here the CDR3 reads CASSPPGQDRYGYTF. As DNA, the CDR3 is TGCGCCAGCAGCCCCCCGGGGCAAGATAGGTATGGCTACACCTTC.

This clonotype was recorded at least ten times. This chain connects TRBV7-2 to TRBJ1-4; tentative D call: TRBD1 (6 bases). The length of the CDR3 is 14 residues. V shed 5 bases and J shed 8 bases, with 15 bases lying between them. The V gene's germline CDR1 is SGHTA and CDR2 FQGNSA. Written as DNA, the CDR3 is TGTGCCAGCAGCCCCCAGGGGAGCTGGGAAAAACTGTTTTTT. This encodes CASSPQGSWEKLFF. Full variable domain (rest looked up from reference TRBV7-2 and TRBJ1-4): GAGVSQSPSNKVTEKGKDVELRCDPISGHTALYWYRQSLGQGLEFLIYFQGNSAPDKSGLPSDRFSAERTGGSVSTLTIQRTQQEDSAVYLCASSPQGSWEKLFFGSGTQLSVL.

This clonotype was seen only a few times. This rearrangement joins TRBV20-1 to TRBJ2-1; a weak D match, TRBD1 (6 bases). The V end lost 0 bases, the J end lost 1 base, and 16 bases lay between the germline ends. The CDR3 runs to 17 residues. CDR1 is DFQATT, CDR2 SNEGSKA, per germline (reference sequence). CDR3 sequence (DNA): TGCAGTGCTAGAGATGGGGACAAAGCGAGTTCCTACAATGAGCAGTTCTTC. It codes for CSARDGDKASSYNEQFF.

The chain has TRBV4-1 and TRBJ1-1; 11 nucleotides match TRBD1. The CDR3 runs 16 residues. Looked up from germline, CDR1 is MGHRA and CDR2 is YSYEKL. The junction had 6 bases not matched to a gene; V was cut back by 1 base and J by 5 bases. CDR3 protein: CASSQGPGQGATEAFF. The CDR3 region has the DNA TGCGCCAGCAGCCAAGGGCCAGGACAGGGGGCGACTGAAGCTTTCTTT.

The chain is built from TRBV6-2 or TRBV6-3 and TRBJ1-5; no clear D. CDR1 and CDR2 from the germline V gene are MNHEY and SVGEGT. V lost 6 bases to trimming and J lost 0 bases, with 12 bases between them. CDR3 size: 15 residues. The CDR3 region has the DNA TGTGCCAGCAGCAAGGCGTTTTATAGCAATCAGCCCCAGCATTTT. Amino acids: CASSKAFYSNQPQHF.

The table lists this clonotype with a few counts. The chain couples TRBV4-1 to TRBJ1-6; a weak D match, TRBD1 (5 bases). The germline V gene has CDR1 MGHRA and CDR2 YSYEKL. Trimming took off 1 base at V and 0 bases at J, with 13 bases between the two ends. This CDR3 has 18 amino acids. The CDR3 here is CASSQAQRGSSYNSPLHF. The DNA of the CDR3 is TGCGCCAGCAGCCAAGCCCAAAGGGGCAGCTCCTATAATTCACCCCTCCACTTT.

This clonotype was detected once. The rearrangement links TRBV7-2 to TRBJ2-7; 8 bases are a match to TRBD1. The CDR3 is made up of 15 amino acids. Germline V gene data show CDR1 as SGHTA and CDR2 as FQGNSA. Losses at the gene ends were 5 bases for V and 2 bases for J; bases not matched to a gene: 8. The CDR3 nucleotides are TGTGCCAGCAGCCCATCTCGGGGACAGGCCTACGAGCAGTACGTC. Translation gives CASSPSRGQAYEQYV.

In nucleotides, the CDR3 is TGTGCCAGCAGCTTGTGGGGACAGGGCTTATCTGCAACTAATGAAAAACTGTTTTTT. Its translation is CASSLWGQGLSATNEKLFF. The J gene is TRBJ1-4, the V gene TRBV5-5; 9 nucleotides agree with TRBD1. Trimming took 1 base from V and 0 from J; bases not matched to a gene: 10. Germline CDR1 and CDR2: SGHKS and YYEKEE (reference sequence). The CDR3 spans 19 residues.